One sample yielded the 23 T cell receptor beta chains listed below, sequenced in a study of blood T cell repertoires in COVID-19. TCRdb's table, derived via immunoSEQ multiplex PCR, lists solely in-frame clones and lacks some. This table holds about 200,000 clones, approximately 90% found once. The sample was peripheral blood. These receptors originate from a man in his fifties or sixties with COVID-19, enrolled during active disease.

This clone has only a few counts. This sequence joins TRBV7-8 and TRBJ1-6; 8 bases are a match to TRBD1. J was trimmed by 6 bases and V by 5 bases; bases with no gene match: 6. CDR1 and CDR2 from the germline V gene are SGHVS and FQNEAQ. The CDR3 spans 15 residues. CDR3 in amino acids: CASSLGQGFNSPLHF. The DNA for the CDR3 is TGTGCCAGCAGCCTAGGACAGGGCTTTAATTCACCCCTCCACTTT.

The chain recombines TRBV27 with TRBJ2-7, with TRBD2 matching over 15 bases. J was trimmed by 6 bases and V by 6 bases; bases with no gene match: 9. Germline V lookup: CDR1 MNHEY, CDR2 SMNVEV (reference sequence). This CDR3 contains 16 residues. The CDR3 region has the DNA TGTGCCAGCAGCGGGACTAGCGGGAGGCTAAGTGGCGAGCAGTACTTC. Protein sequence: CASSGTSGRLSGEQYF.

This chain joins TRBV7-2 and TRBJ1-2; 7 bases match TRBD1. Trimming took 5 bases from V and 2 from J; bases not matched to a gene: 8. The CDR3 is made up of 15 amino acids. CDR1 and CDR2 from the germline V gene are SGHTA and FQGNSA. This chain's CDR3 is CASSPQGTVNYGYTF. The CDR3 DNA reads as TGTGCCAGCAGCCCCCAGGGGACAGTCAACTATGGCTACACCTTC. Looking up the rest from reference TRBV7-2 and TRBJ1-2 gives the full variable domain: GAGVSQSPSNKVTEKGKDVELRCDPISGHTALYWYRQSLGQGLEFLIYFQGNSAPDKSGLPSDRFSAERTGGSVSTLTIQRTQQEDSAVYLCASSPQGTVNYGYTFGSGTRLTVV.

J is TRBJ1-5 and V is TRBV24-1; D gene ambiguous. This CDR3 has 14 residues. Trimming pared 4 bases from V and 5 bases from J, leaving 11 bases between. Germline V CDR1 and CDR2: KGHDR, SFDVKD. The CDR3 spells CATSDPPSDQPQHF. The DNA for the CDR3 is TGTGCCACCAGTGACCCGCCCAGCGATCAGCCCCAGCATTTT.

The rearrangement joins TRBV3-1 (or the pseudogene TRBV3-2) to TRBJ2-1, with 12 bases matching TRBD2. Germline assignment: CDR1 LGHDT and CDR2 YNNKEL (reference sequence). Trimming took 1 base from V and 0 from J; bases not matched to a gene: 10. The CDR3 is 20 residues long. The CDR3 here is CASSQGKLAGGIISYNEQFF. CDR3 bases: TGTGCCAGCAGCCAAGGAAAGCTAGCGGGAGGGATTATCTCCTACAATGAGCAGTTCTTC.

The rearrangement uses TRBV5-1 and TRBJ1-6; 8 bases are a match to TRBD1. The length of the CDR3 is 16 residues. The V and J ends lost 2 bases and 6 bases, in that order; junction bases with no gene match: 7. The germline V gene encodes CDR1 SGHRS and CDR2 YFSETQ. The CDR3 spells CASSLTDRGANSPLHF. The CDR3 DNA reads TGCGCCAGCAGCTTAACCGACAGGGGTGCTAATTCACCCCTCCACTTT.

In DNA, the CDR3 is TGTGCCAGCAGTTACTCGGCAGGGCAGACTGAAGCTTTCTTT. Its protein is CASSYSAGQTEAFF. The chain employs TRBV6-6 and TRBJ1-1; the D gene is possibly TRBD1 (5 bases). The CDR3 extends over 14 amino acids. The V end was cut by 0 bases, the J end by 5 bases, with 10 bases between. Germline lookup yields CDR1 MNHNY and CDR2 SVGAGI (reference sequence).

CDR3 DNA sequence: TGTGCCAGCAGCGCGTCGGGACAGGGATTCTATGGAGCCCTTGGCTACACCTTC. Its protein is CASSASGQGFYGALGYTF. V and J are TRBV7-9 and TRBJ1-2; 9 bases agree with TRBD1. The junction had 20 bases not matched to a gene; V was cut back by 5 bases and J by 7 bases. Germline assignment: CDR1 SEHNR and CDR2 FQNEAQ (reference sequence). CDR3 length equals 18 residues.

This chain links TRBV6-5 with TRBJ1-1; 7 bases fit TRBD1. CDR1 and CDR2 (germline): MNHEY, SVGAGI. The ends lost 5 bases at V and 2 bases at J; junction bases unmatched: 5. The CDR3 consists of 14 residues. CDR3 bases: TGTGCCAGCAGTCCCGGGACAGTTAACACTGAAGCTTTCTTT. It encodes CASSPGTVNTEAFF.

J is TRBJ1-2 and V is TRBV5-1, with unresolved D. Germline V lookup: CDR1 SGHRS, CDR2 YFSETQ. This CDR3 comprises 24 residues. V lost 0 bases to trimming and J lost 0 bases, with 36 bases between them. CDR3 coding DNA: TGCGCCAGCAGCTTGGTCTTTTCGCGGAGGGTGGGTAGGTGTAGAAGTTTAGCTAACTATGGCTACACCTTC. Its protein is CASSLVFSRRVGRCRSLANYGYTF.

The chain couples TRBV6-5 to TRBJ1-5; tentatively, D is TRBD1 (5 bases). There are 13 residues in the CDR3. Germline-derived CDR1 and CDR2 are MNHEY and SVGAGI. Trimming left V 2 bases short and J 7 bases short, with 9 bases between. CDR3 nucleotides: TGTGCCAGCAGTTACGGGGCCTGGCAGCCCCAGCATTTT. Translation: CASSYGAWQPQHF.

V and J are TRBV19 and TRBJ2-1; maybe TRBD2 (6 bases). Deletions cut 0 bases from V and 0 bases from J, with 15 bases between. Germline CDR1 and CDR2: LNHDA and SQIVND (reference sequence). The CDR3 spans 18 residues. This CDR3 is CASSIDRLARSSYNEQFF. The CDR3 DNA reads as TGTGCCAGTAGTATAGATCGGCTAGCGCGAAGCTCCTACAATGAGCAGTTCTTC.

The chain employs TRBV20-1 and TRBJ2-1, with a tentative D call TRBD2 (6 bases). Germline assignment: CDR1 DFQATT and CDR2 SNEGSKA (reference sequence). Between the trimmed V and J ends, which lost 3 bases and 0 bases, there was a span of 12 bases. This CDR3 is built from 15 residues. The CDR3 loop reads CSASERGSSYNEQFF. The CDR3 region has the DNA TGCAGTGCTAGTGAACGGGGGAGCTCCTACAATGAGCAGTTCTTC.

This chain links TRBV5-1 with TRBJ2-5, with D possibly TRBD2 on 5 matching bases. The ends were cut back, 5 bases at V and 5 bases at J, with 19 bases in the middle. Germline V lookup: CDR1 SGHRS, CDR2 YFSETQ. This CDR3 region has 15 residues. CDR3 coding DNA: TGCGCCAGCAGTTCCATCCTAGCACGAGGCGAGACCCAGTACTTC. Amino acids: CASSSILARGETQYF.

The chain joins TRBV19 to TRBJ2-3; perhaps TRBD1 as D (5 bases). Trimming took 4 bases from V and 3 from J, leaving 8 bases between them. The CDR3 length is 13 residues. The germline gives CDR1 LNHDA, CDR2 SQIVND (reference sequence). CDR3 DNA sequence: TGTGCCAGTAGTAGACAGTTGACAGATACGCAGTATTTT. It encodes CASSRQLTDTQYF.

In its sample, this clone was seen once. This rearrangement joins TRBV30 to TRBJ2-1, with 9 bases identical to TRBD2. The CDR3 sequence is 16 residues long. Looked up from germline, CDR1 is GTSNPN and CDR2 is SVGIG (reference sequence). J was trimmed by 6 bases and V by 2 bases; bases with no gene match: 11. The CDR3 loop is CAWSSRVAGDRNEQFF. Here the CDR3 DNA reads TGTGCCTGGAGTTCCCGTGTAGCGGGAGATCGCAATGAGCAGTTCTTC.

The CDR3 sequence: CASSHWEDIQYF. In DNA form, the CDR3 reads TGTGCCAGCAGCCATTGGGAGGACATTCAGTACTTC. J is TRBJ2-4 and V is TRBV3-1 (or the pseudogene TRBV3-2); a weak D match, TRBD2 (6 bases). CDR1 LGHDT and CDR2 YNNKEL come from the germline V gene (reference sequence). V lost 3 bases and J lost 8, with 8 bases in between. The length of the CDR3 is 12 residues.

This chain links TRBV12-5 with TRBJ1-1; 8 nucleotides line up with TRBD1. The germline V gene encodes CDR1 LGHNT and CDR2 FRNRAP. After removal of 6 bases from V and 7 bases from J, the junction contained 10 bases not matched to a gene. The CDR3 has 14 amino acids. The CDR3 here is CASGRDRGTLEAFF. DNA for the CDR3: TGTGCTAGTGGACGAGACAGGGGAACCCTTGAAGCTTTCTTT. Full variable domain (remainder filled in from reference TRBV12-5 and TRBJ1-1): DARVTQTPRHKVTEMGQEVTMRCQPILGHNTVFWYRQTMMQGLELLAYFRNRAPLDDSGMPKDRFSAEMPDATLATLKIQPSEPRDSAVYFCASGRDRGTLEAFFGQGTRLTVV.

The genes are TRBV11-3 and TRBJ2-3; 12 nucleotides match TRBD2. J gave up 0 bases and V 1 base, and 2 bases lay outside the gene matches. CDR1 and CDR2 from the germline V gene are SGHNT and YENEEA. CDR3 length equals 17 residues. The CDR3 DNA follows: TGTGCCAGCAGCTTAGGGCTAGCGGGAGGGAGCACAGATACGCAGTATTTT. Its protein is CASSLGLAGGSTDTQYF. The variable domain in full, with the rest retrieved from reference TRBV11-3 and TRBJ2-3, is EAGVVQSPRYKIIEKKQPVAFWCNPISGHNTLYWYLQNLGQGPELLIRYENEEAVDDSQLPKDRFSAERLKGVDSTLKIQPAELGDSAVYLCASSLGLAGGSTDTQYFGPGTRLTVL.

The rearrangement joins TRBV12-3 or TRBV12-4 to TRBJ2-7; 8 bases map to TRBD2. The junction had 5 bases not matched to a gene; V was cut back by 4 bases and J by 6 bases. The CDR3 loop spans 13 amino acids. CDR3 sequence: CASSYGRGIEQYF. The CDR3 nucleotides read TGTGCCAGCAGTTACGGGAGGGGGATCGAGCAGTACTTC.

This clone appeared a single time. The gene calls are TRBV5-1 and TRBJ1-4; D is undetermined. The CDR3 consists of 14 residues. Deletions cut 2 bases from V and 2 bases from J, with 7 bases between. Germline V gene data show CDR1 as SGHRS and CDR2 as YFSETQ. DNA for the CDR3: TGCGCCAGCAGCTTCGGGTCGACTAATGAAAAACTGTTTTTT. Protein sequence: CASSFGSTNEKLFF.

The chain recombines TRBV19 with TRBJ2-4; D uncertain. Germline loops: CDR1 LNHDA, CDR2 SQIVND (reference sequence). V lost 5 bases and J 3 bases, leaving 14 bases between the germline ends. This CDR3 contains 15 residues. CDR3 loop: CASSSYMGLKNIQYF. CDR3 nucleotide sequence: TGTGCCAGTAGTTCCTACATGGGCCTCAAAAACATTCAGTACTTC.

This rearrangement joins TRBV5-1 to TRBJ2-2; 9 positions match TRBD1. With V trimmed by 1 base and J by 5 bases, 6 bases remained unmatched. The CDR3 has 16 amino acids. Germline V gene data show CDR1 as SGHRS and CDR2 as YFSETQ. The CDR3: CASSLRTGAGTGELFF. The CDR3 nucleotides read TGCGCCAGCAGCTTGCGGACAGGGGCGGGGACCGGGGAGCTGTTTTTT.